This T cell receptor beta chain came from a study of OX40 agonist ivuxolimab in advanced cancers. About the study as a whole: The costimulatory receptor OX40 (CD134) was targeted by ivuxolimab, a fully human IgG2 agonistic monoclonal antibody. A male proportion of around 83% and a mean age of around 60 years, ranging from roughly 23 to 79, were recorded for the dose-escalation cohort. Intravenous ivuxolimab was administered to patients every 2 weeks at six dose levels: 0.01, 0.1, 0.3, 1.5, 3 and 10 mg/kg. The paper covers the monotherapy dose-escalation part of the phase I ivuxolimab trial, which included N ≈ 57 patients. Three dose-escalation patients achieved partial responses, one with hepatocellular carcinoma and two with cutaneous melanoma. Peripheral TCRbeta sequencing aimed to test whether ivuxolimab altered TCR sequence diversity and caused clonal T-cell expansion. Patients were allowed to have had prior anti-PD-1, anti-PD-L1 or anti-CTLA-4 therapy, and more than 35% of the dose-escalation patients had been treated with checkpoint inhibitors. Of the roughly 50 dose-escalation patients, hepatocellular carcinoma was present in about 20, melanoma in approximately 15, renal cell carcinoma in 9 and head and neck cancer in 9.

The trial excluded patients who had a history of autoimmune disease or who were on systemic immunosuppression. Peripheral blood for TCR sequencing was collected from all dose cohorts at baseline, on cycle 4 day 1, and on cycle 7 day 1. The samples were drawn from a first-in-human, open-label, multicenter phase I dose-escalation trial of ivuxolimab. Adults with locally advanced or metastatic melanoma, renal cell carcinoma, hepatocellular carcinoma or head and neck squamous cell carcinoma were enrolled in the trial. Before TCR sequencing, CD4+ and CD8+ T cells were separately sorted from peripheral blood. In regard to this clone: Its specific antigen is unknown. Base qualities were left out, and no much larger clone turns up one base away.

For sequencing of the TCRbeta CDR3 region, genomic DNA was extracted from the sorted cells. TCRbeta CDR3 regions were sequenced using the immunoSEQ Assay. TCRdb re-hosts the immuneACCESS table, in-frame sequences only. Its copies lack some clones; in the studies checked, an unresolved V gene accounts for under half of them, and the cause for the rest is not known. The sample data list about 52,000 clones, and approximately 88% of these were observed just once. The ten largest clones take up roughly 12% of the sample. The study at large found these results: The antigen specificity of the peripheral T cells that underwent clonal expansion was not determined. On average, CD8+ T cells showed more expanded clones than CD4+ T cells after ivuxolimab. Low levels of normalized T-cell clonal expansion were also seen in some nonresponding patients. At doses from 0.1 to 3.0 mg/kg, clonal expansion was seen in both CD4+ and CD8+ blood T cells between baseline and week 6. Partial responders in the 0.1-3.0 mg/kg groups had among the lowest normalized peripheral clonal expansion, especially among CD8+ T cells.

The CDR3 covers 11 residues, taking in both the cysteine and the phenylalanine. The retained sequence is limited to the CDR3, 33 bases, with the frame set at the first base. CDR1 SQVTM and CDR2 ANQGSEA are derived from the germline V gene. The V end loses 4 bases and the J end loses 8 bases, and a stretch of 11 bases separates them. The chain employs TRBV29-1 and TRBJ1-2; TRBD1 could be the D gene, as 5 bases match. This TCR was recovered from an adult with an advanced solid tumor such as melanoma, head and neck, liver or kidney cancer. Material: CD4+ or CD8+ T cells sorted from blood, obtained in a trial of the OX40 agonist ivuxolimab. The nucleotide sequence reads TGCAGCGTTGTACGAGGGGAAGGCTACACCTTC. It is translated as CSVVRGEGYTF.